The 21 T cell receptor beta chains listed next were all sequenced from one sample in a study of shared clonotypes between healthy human individuals. Here immunoSEQ multiplex PCR was the method, and the copy in TCRdb shows in-frame clones only, minus some. The profile shows under 2.5 million clones, approximately 90% of them singletons. The source material was naive CD4+ T cells from PBMCs. Sample subset: CD45RA+ positively selected. Source of these receptors: a man aged 18 to 30 in good health. Some clones in this sample may be carry-over from other donors' samples.

The chain combines TRBV11-2 with TRBJ2-3; 9 positions agree with TRBD2. J gave up 6 bases and V 5 bases, and 9 bases lay outside the gene matches. Germline-derived CDR1 and CDR2 are SGHAT and FQNNGV. The CDR3 loop spans 15 amino acids. The CDR3 DNA is TGTGCCAGCAGCACCCATAGCGGGAGCCTCGATACGCAGTATTTT. Its translation: CASSTHSGSLDTQYF.

In regard to this clone: Distinct nucleotide sequences in the sample also encode this CDR3. The rearrangement uses TRBV18 and TRBJ1-2; D might be TRBD1 (6 bases). This CDR3 has 14 amino acids. Germline CDR1 is KGHSH and CDR2 is LQKENI. Trimming cost V 3 bases and J 2 bases, with 10 bases left between them. DNA of the CDR3: TGTGCCAGCTCACCGGACAGAGGGAACTATGGCTACACCTTC. Translating it yields CASSPDRGNYGYTF.

V gene TRBV2 combines with J gene TRBJ2-5, with a tentative D call TRBD2 (6 bases). Trimming took 4 bases from V and 4 from J, leaving 16 bases between them. The CDR3 covers 15 residues. CDR1 is SNHLY, CDR2 FYNNEI, per germline. This CDR3 reads CASSGQLALRETQYF. CDR3 nucleotides: TGTGCCAGCAGTGGCCAGCTAGCGCTCAGAGAGACCCAGTACTTC. Full variable domain (remainder filled in from reference TRBV2 and TRBJ2-5): EPEVTQTPSHQVTQMGQEVILRCVPISNHLYFYWYRQILGQKVEFLVSFYNNEISEKSEIFDDQFSVERPDGSNFTLKIRSTKLEDSAMYFCASSGQLALRETQYFGPGTRLLVL.

The chain joins TRBV7-2 to TRBJ2-1; 9 bases match TRBD2. The CDR3 length is 18 residues. J gave up 7 bases and V 1 base, and 14 bases lay outside the gene matches. Per the germline V gene, CDR1 is SGHTA and CDR2 is FQGNSA. The CDR3 DNA is TGTGCCAGCAGCTTAGGGGTTAGGGCTAGCGGGACTGGGAATGAGCAGTTCTTC. Translated, it gives CASSLGVRASGTGNEQFF.

CDR3 nucleotides: TGTGCCAGCCCCAGATACGGGACAGGGTGCGGGAGGACTGAAGCTTTCTTT. This gives the protein CASPRYGTGCGRTEAFF. The chain has TRBV21-1 and TRBJ1-1; the table's D call TRBD1 went unverified against the DNA. TRBV21-1 constitutes a pseudogene. The CDR3 runs to 17 residues.

CDR3 sequence: CASKPSGGGNEQFF. CDR3 sequence (DNA): TGTGCCAGCAAACCTAGCGGAGGGGGCAATGAGCAGTTCTTC. The V gene is TRBV28, the J gene TRBJ2-1; TRBD2 is a possible D gene (7 bases). Looked up from germline, CDR1 is MDHEN and CDR2 is SYDVKM. Trimming cost V 7 bases and J 6 bases, with 16 bases left between them. The CDR3 length is 14 residues.

The chain joins TRBV4-3 to TRBJ1-2; D is ambiguous. The CDR3 runs to 13 residues. Trimming left V 0 bases short and J 7 bases short, with 9 bases between. The V gene's germline CDR1 is LGHNA and CDR2 YSLEER. CDR3 sequence (DNA): TGCGCCAGCAGCCAAGATAGAGGTCTTGGCTACACCTTC. Encoded protein: CASSQDRGLGYTF.

J is TRBJ2-1 and V is TRBV11-2; TRBD2 agrees at 8 bases. The length of the CDR3 is 17 residues. With 5 bases clipped from V and 7 bases from J, the junction kept 16 bases outside the gene matches. Germline CDR1 and CDR2: SGHAT and FQNNGV. CDR3 residues: CASSRRAGEVRGNEQFF. For the CDR3, the DNA is TGTGCCAGCAGCCGGAGAGCGGGAGAAGTTAGGGGGAATGAGCAGTTCTTC.

V gene TRBV28 combines with J gene TRBJ2-6; D unresolved. CDR1 and CDR2 (germline): MDHEN, SYDVKM. This CDR3 comprises 15 residues. Deletions cut 2 bases from V and 0 bases from J, with 5 bases between. DNA for the CDR3: TGTGCCAGCAGTTTACGCCTCTCTGGGGCCAACGTCCTGACTTTC. Residues: CASSLRLSGANVLTF.

The chain recombines TRBV6-5 with TRBJ1-5, with 8 bases aligning to TRBD1. Germline CDR1 is MNHEY and CDR2 is SVGAGI. The CDR3 length is 15 residues. V was clipped by 2 bases and J by 4 bases; unmatched bases: 4. This chain's CDR3 is CASSYRDRWNQPQHF. The CDR3 bases are TGTGCCAGCAGTTACCGGGACAGGTGGAATCAGCCCCAGCATTTT.

This clone was counted only a few times. V usage is TRBV27 and J usage is TRBJ1-5; D is uncertain. Trimming shortened V by 8 bases and J by 0 bases, and 8 bases separated the two germline ends. This CDR3 is 13 amino acids long. CDR1 and CDR2 (germline): MNHEY, SMNVEV (reference sequence). The CDR3, as DNA: TGTGCCAGCGGCGGATATAGCAATCAGCCCCAGCATTTT. This gives the protein CASGGYSNQPQHF.

The rearrangement links TRBV11-2 to TRBJ2-1, with TRBD2 identical over 9 bases. This CDR3 region has 19 residues. V was clipped by 5 bases and J by 9 bases; unmatched bases: 23. CDR1 SGHAT and CDR2 FQNNGV come from the germline V gene. This CDR3 is CASSRRPGAASGKLPEQFF. The CDR3 DNA follows: TGTGCCAGCAGCCGTCGCCCGGGGGCAGCTAGCGGGAAATTACCTGAGCAGTTCTTC.

The rearrangement joins TRBV18 to TRBJ1-2; tentative D call: TRBD1 (5 bases). Germline V lookup: CDR1 KGHSH, CDR2 LQKENI. This CDR3 is 16 amino acids long. V was clipped by 4 bases and J by 8 bases, with 23 bases between them. The DNA of the CDR3 is TGTGCCAGCTCACGCAACATGAATCCCGGGCAGGGCGGCTACACCTTC. This encodes CASSRNMNPGQGGYTF.

The CDR3 DNA is TGTGCCAGCAGCTTAATGACAGACAATCAGCCCCAGCATTTT. Translating it yields CASSLMTDNQPQHF. The chain joins TRBV7-3 to TRBJ1-5; D might be TRBD1 (5 bases). There are 14 residues in the CDR3. The germline CDR1 and CDR2 sequences are SGHTA and FQGTGA. The V end was cut by 1 base, the J end by 3 bases, with 7 bases between.

The gene calls are TRBV19 and TRBJ1-1; a possible D gene is TRBD1 (6 bases). CDR1 LNHDA and CDR2 SQIVND come from the germline V gene (reference sequence). The germline V and J ends were trimmed by 4 bases and 0 bases, with 18 bases remaining between them. The length of the CDR3 is 17 residues. This CDR3 is CASSKRPTGTMNTEAFF. Written as DNA, the CDR3 is TGTGCCAGTAGTAAGCGCCCCACCGGGACAATGAACACTGAAGCTTTCTTT. The complete variable domain, with remaining parts taken from reference TRBV19 and TRBJ1-1, reads DGGITQSPKYLFRKEGQNVTLSCEQNLNHDAMYWYRQDPGQGLRLIYYSQIVNDFQKGDIAEGYSVSREKKESFPLTVTSAQKNPTAFYLCASSKRPTGTMNTEAFFGQGTRLTVV.

The chain links TRBV7-9 to TRBJ2-2, with 7 bases aligning to TRBD2. The CDR3 runs 14 residues. Trimming cost V 4 bases and J 5 bases; bases outside gene matches: 4. Germline CDR1 SEHNR, CDR2 FQNEAQ (reference sequence). CDR3 DNA sequence: TGTGCCAGCAGCTCCAATAGCGGGACCGGGGAGCTGTTTTTT. Translated: CASSSNSGTGELFF.

The rearrangement uses TRBV4-1 and TRBJ1-4; D perhaps matches TRBD1 (6 bases). V lost 0 bases to trimming and J lost 5 bases, with 13 bases between them. Germline loops: CDR1 MGHRA, CDR2 YSYEKL. The CDR3 has 16 residues. In DNA form, the CDR3 reads TGCGCCAGCAGCCAAGACCCGGGGGGGGCCAATGAAAAACTGTTTTTT. Translation gives CASSQDPGGANEKLFF.

The gene calls are TRBV4-1 and TRBJ1-1; D gene ambiguous. The CDR3 has 15 residues. V was clipped by 0 bases and J by 5 bases, with 13 bases between them. The germline V gene encodes CDR1 MGHRA and CDR2 YSYEKL. In DNA, the CDR3 is TGCGCCAGCAGCCAAGAATGGGGAAGAAATACTGAAGCTTTCTTT. Encoded protein: CASSQEWGRNTEAFF.

In the case of this clone: The sample contains more than one DNA sequence encoding this CDR3. The V call is TRBV18, the J call TRBJ1-1; the D is unclear. CDR3 length: 14 residues. The V gene's germline CDR1 is KGHSH and CDR2 LQKENI. V lost 2 bases, J lost 4 bases, and 11 bases lay in between. CDR3 coding DNA: TGTGCCAGCTCACCAAGGACGGACGTCACTGAAGCTTTCTTT. The encoded protein is CASSPRTDVTEAFF.

The chain combines TRBV6-1 with TRBJ1-4, with TRBD1 matching over 7 bases. This CDR3 region has 16 residues. The V gene end was trimmed by 2 bases and the J gene end by 6 bases; junction bases not matched to a gene: 9. Germline CDR1 and CDR2: MNHNS and SASEGT. The CDR3 DNA reads as TGTGCCAGCAGTGAATTTAGGGGGCCTGGGGATGAAAAACTGTTTTTT. Its protein is CASSEFRGPGDEKLFF.

The chain has TRBV6-1 and TRBJ2-7; TRBD2 matches at 9 bases. Germline CDR1 reads MNHNS; CDR2 reads SASEGT. The CDR3 spans 17 residues. Germline trimming cut 3 bases from V and 6 bases from J; bases unmatched to any gene: 15. DNA of the CDR3: TGTGCCAGCAGTGAGGAATTTGGCGGGAGGGTAGAAGCCGAGCAGTACTTC. Translated: CASSEEFGGRVEAEQYF.